This T cell receptor beta chain was identified during a study of blood T cell repertoires in COVID-19. Study at large: In each case, the material was cDNA or gDNA derived from T cells, B-cell-depleted T cells, or PBMCs.

Method: immunoSEQ multiplex PCR; TCRdb's copy keeps in-frame clones and lacks some. Of around 130,000 clones listed, around 88% are singletons. Germline assignment: CDR1 WNHNN and CDR2 SYGVQD (reference sequence). Trimming left V 5 bases short and J 4 bases short, with 9 bases between. This CDR3 has 14 residues. The gene calls are TRBV10-1 and TRBJ1-6; possibly TRBD1 for D (5 bases). Sequencing used PBMCs or T cells enriched from blood (not recorded which). The sequence derives from a woman between 45 and 60 years old who had recovered from COVID-19. DNA of the CDR3: TGCGCCAGCAGTCCGGGGGGATATAATTCACCCCTCCACTTT. The encoded protein is CASSPGGYNSPLHF.